This T cell receptor (beta chain) was retrieved from a study of cytomegalovirus exposure and HLA in healthy donors. General study results and limits: The records held CMV serostatus as the only immune exposure information.

A multiplex PCR was run with 60 Vbeta primers and 13 Jbeta primers. TCRdb's table, derived via immunoSEQ multiplex PCR, lists solely in-frame clones and lacks some. The table shows roughly 200,000 clones, with under 85% occurring only once. Trimming took off 5 bases at V and 8 bases at J, with 18 bases between the two ends. This CDR3 region has 14 residues. Per the germline V gene, CDR1 is MDHEN and CDR2 is SYDVKM. On this clone itself: Its antigen is currently unknown.

The specimen was PBMCs. The chain recombines TRBV28 with TRBJ1-2; tentative D call: TRBD1 (5 bases). This TCR was sampled from a man in his fifties in good health and CMV-seronegative. The CDR3: CASSPSRTGGGYTF. The CDR3 DNA reads as TGTGCCAGCAGTCCAAGTCGTACCGGGGGGGGCTACACCTTC.